Detailed here is one TCR beta chain. What this receptor recognizes is not known. No base qualities exist here, and no much larger clone lies one base off it. CDR1 and CDR2 are read off the germline V gene as SGHAT and FQNNGV. V is trimmed back by 5 bases and J by 5 bases, and the junction contains 6 bases that no gene match accounts for. Reading from cysteine to phenylalanine, the CDR3 counts 15 amino acids. The read is trimmed to its CDR3 DNA, 45 bases read in frame from base 1. The sample belongs to a study of CD8+CD57+ T cells in acquired aplastic anemia listed by TCRdb under 2018. Study-wide context: A mean of around 3.2 ug of DNA, ranging from about 0.19 to 27.4 ug, was extracted from sorted CD4+ and CD8+ cells. Mean read counts for healthy donor samples were about 10 million for CD4+ cells and around 11 million for CD8+ cells. The study at large found these results: Between patients and healthy controls, no significant difference in CD8+ Simpson's diversity was found (P=0.060). Around 28 CD8+ CDR3 sequences were found to be shared between patients and controls, but these sequences appeared to be highly expressed in patients and within the immunodominant clones of the patients.

The study deep-sequenced TCR repertoires of sorted CD4+ and CD8+ blood T cells from severe aplastic anemia patients and healthy subjects. Ficoll-Paque density gradient centrifugation was used to isolate peripheral blood mononuclear cells. Before DNA extraction, CD4+ and CD8+ T cells were sorted by FACS or by magnetic beads. TCR beta VDJ combination and CDR3 sequence profiling used genomic DNA as the template. An Illumina HiSeq 2000 was used for TCR repertoire sequencing. The authors' analysis ran thus. Repertoires were assessed using TRBV/TRBJ rearrangement plots, CDR3 size and DJ length profiles, and Simpson's diversity index. Whichever DNA sequence was most abundant in the deep sequencing data was defined as the immunodominant clone. CDR3 amino acid sequences were checked for sharing between subjects and were compared against published repertoires and the VDJdb database. The public reads were reanalyzed by TCRdb: fastp trimming at Q25, MiXCR alignment, in-frame beta chains only. Identical CDR3 protein sequences are pooled into one entry, listed with their most common genes and DNA. Here the V and J calls rest on TCRdb's processing, not on the authors' analysis. The table for this sample lists approximately 45,000 distinct CDR3 sequences; 70% to 80% of them were counted only once. The ten largest clonotypes hold 30% to 40% of the sample.

The specimen sequenced was sorted CD4+, CD8+, or CD8+CD57+ T cells (not recorded which) from PBMCs. The clonotype comes from a human donor in good health, serving as a control. The receptor chain draws on TRBV11-2 and TRBJ1-6; 7 middle bases align to TRBD1. The CDR3 in this case is CASSIQGTDNSPLHF. The DNA is as follows: TGTGCCAGCAGCATCCAGGGGACAGATAATTCACCCCTCCACTTT.